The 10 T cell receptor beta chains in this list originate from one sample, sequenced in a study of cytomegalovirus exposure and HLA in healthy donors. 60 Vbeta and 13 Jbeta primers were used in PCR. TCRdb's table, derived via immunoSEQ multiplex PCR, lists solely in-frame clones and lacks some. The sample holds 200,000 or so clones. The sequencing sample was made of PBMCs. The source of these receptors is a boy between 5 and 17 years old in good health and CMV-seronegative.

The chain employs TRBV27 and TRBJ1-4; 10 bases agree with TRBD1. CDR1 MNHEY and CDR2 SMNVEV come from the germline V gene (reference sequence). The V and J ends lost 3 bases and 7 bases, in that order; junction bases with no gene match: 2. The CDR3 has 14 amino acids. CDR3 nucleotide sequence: TGTGCCAGCAGTTTGAGGGACAGGGGTGAAAAACTGTTTTTT. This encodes CASSLRDRGEKLFF. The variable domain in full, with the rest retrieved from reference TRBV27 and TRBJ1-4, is EAQVTQNPRYLITVTGKKLTVTCSQNMNHEYMSWYRQDPGLGLRQIYYSMNVEVTDKGDVPEGYKVSRKEKRNFPLILESPSPNQTSLYFCASSLRDRGEKLFFGSGTQLSVL.

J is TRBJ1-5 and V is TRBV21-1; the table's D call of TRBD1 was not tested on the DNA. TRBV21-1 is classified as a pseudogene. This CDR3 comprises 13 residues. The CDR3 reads CASPRGSGEPQHF. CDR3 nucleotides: TGTGCCAGCCCCCGTGGGTCAGGGGAGCCCCAGCATTTT.

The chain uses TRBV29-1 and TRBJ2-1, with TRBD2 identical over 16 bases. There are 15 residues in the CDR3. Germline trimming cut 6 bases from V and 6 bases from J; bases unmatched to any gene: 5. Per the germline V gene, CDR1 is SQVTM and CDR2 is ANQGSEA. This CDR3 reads CSVGTSGGAGNEQFF. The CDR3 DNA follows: TGCAGCGTGGGGACTAGCGGGGGGGCCGGCAATGAGCAGTTCTTC.

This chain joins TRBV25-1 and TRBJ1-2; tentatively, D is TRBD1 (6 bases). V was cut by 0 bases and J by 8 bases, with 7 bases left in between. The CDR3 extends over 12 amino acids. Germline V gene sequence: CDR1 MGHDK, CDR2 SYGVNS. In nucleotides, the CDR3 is TGTGCCAGCAGTGAATACAGGGGCGGCTACACCTTC. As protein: CASSEYRGGYTF.

The CDR3 here is CATSRDSAGLGQPQHF. CDR3 coding DNA: TGTGCCACCAGCAGAGATTCAGCAGGGCTTGGCCAGCCCCAGCATTTT. The chain uses TRBV15 and TRBJ1-5, with D possibly TRBD1 on 5 matching bases. The CDR3 loop spans 16 amino acids. Deletions cut 0 bases from V and 7 bases from J, with 16 bases between. CDR1 and CDR2 (germline): LNHNV, YYDKDF (reference sequence).

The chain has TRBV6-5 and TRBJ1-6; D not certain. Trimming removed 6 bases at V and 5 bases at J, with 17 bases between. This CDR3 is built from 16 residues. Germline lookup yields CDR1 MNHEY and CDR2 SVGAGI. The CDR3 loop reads CASRYRDGDNNSPLHF. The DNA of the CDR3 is TGTGCCAGCAGGTACCGGGATGGGGATAATAATTCACCCCTCCACTTT.

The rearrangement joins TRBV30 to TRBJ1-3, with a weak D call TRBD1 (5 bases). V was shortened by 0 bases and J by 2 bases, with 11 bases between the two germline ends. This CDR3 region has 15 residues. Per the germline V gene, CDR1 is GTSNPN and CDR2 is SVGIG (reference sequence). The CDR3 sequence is CAWSVPGGTGNTIYF. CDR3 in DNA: TGTGCCTGGAGTGTACCCGGGGGAACTGGAAACACCATATATTTT.

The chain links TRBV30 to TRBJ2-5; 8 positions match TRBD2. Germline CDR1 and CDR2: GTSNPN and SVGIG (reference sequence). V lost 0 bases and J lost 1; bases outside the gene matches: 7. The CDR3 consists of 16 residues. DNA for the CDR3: TGTGCCTGGAGTGTAGGAGCGGGGGACTTCCAAGAGACCCAGTACTTC. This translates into CAWSVGAGDFQETQYF.

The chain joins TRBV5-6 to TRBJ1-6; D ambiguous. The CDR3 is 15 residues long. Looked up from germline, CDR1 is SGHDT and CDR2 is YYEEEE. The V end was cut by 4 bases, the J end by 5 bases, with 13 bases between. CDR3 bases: TGTGCCAGCAGCGAGGAGGAGGGCGATAATTCACCCCTCCACTTT. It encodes CASSEEEGDNSPLHF. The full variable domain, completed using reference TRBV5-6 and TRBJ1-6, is DAGVTQSPTHLIKTRGQQVTLRCSPKSGHDTVSWYQQALGQGPQFIFQYYEEEERQRGNFPDRFSGHQFPNYSSELNVNALLLGDSALYLCASSEEEGDNSPLHFGNGTRLTVT.

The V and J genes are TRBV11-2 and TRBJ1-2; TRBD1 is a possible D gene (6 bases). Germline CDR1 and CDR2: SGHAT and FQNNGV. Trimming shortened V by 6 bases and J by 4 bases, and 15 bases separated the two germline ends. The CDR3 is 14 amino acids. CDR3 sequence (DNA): TGTGCCAGCAGTCTAGGTCAGGGGACCTATGGCTACACCTTC. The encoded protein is CASSLGQGTYGYTF.